This TCR beta chain came from a study of OX40 agonist ivuxolimab in advanced cancers. In the study overall: Patients receiving dose escalation had hepatocellular carcinoma, melanoma, renal cell or head and neck cancer. From 23 to 79 years was the age range, with a mean of around 54 years, and about 83% were male.

Libraries were prepared by immunoSEQ multiplex PCR; TCRdb keeps only in-frame clonotypes and omits some of them. The profile shows roughly 40,000 clones, 70% to 90% of them singletons. The source of this sequence is an adult with an advanced solid tumor such as melanoma, head and neck, liver or kidney cancer. The sequencing used CD4+ or CD8+ T cells sorted from blood, collected in a trial of the OX40 agonist ivuxolimab.

The CDR3 region is CASSIGTSGTSYEQYF. The CDR3 nucleotides read TGTGCCAGCAGCATTGGGACTAGCGGGACCTCCTACGAGCAGTACTTC. The gene calls are TRBV11-2 and TRBJ2-7, with 13 bases matching TRBD2. Germline V gene data show CDR1 as SGHAT and CDR2 as FQNNGV. The CDR3 sequence is 16 residues long. V was pared by 5 bases and J by 0 bases, with 4 bases of the junction left unmatched.